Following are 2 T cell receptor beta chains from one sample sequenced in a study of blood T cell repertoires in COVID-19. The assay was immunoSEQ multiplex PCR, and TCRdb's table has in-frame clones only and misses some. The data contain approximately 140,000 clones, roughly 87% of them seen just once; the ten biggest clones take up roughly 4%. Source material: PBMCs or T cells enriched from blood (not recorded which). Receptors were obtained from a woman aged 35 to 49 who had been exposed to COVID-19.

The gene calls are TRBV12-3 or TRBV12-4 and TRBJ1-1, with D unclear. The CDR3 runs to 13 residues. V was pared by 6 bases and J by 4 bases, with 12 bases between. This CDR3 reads CASRLSGGTEAFF. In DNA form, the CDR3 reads TGTGCCAGCAGGCTGTCGGGTGGCACTGAAGCTTTCTTT.

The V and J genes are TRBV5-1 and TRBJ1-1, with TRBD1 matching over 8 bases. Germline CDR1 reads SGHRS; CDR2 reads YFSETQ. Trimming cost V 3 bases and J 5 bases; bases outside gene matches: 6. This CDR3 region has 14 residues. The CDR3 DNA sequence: TGCGCCAGCAGCTACGACAGGGGTCAAACTGAAGCTTTCTTT. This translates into CASSYDRGQTEAFF.